This T cell receptor beta chain stems from a study of Ad26.COV2.S vaccination and SARS-CoV-2 variants. Study at large: Ad26.COV2.S given intramuscularly, once or twice 56 days apart. Overall study findings and caveats: Non-spike TCR breadth did not differ much between vaccine and placebo recipients. Quantification of TCR breadth and depth may have yielded underestimates of total T cell responses.

In regard to this clone: The antigen remains undetermined. This CDR3 is also generated by other DNA sequences in the sample.

The V end was cut by 2 bases, the J end by 9 bases, with 6 bases between. Germline V gene sequence: CDR1 SGHNT, CDR2 YYREEE (reference sequence). The CDR3 spans 11 residues. Sequencing used immunoSEQ multiplex PCR; TCRdb keeps in-frame clones, though not all of them. The data contain over 300,000 clones, about four fifths of them singletons. Treatment here: about 20 received Ad26.COV2.S at low or high dose, single or two shots; several received placebo; per-sample allocation not given. Samples were taken on day 63 after the first vaccine or placebo injection. The receptor's source is a person aged 18-65 years who received the Ad26.COV2.S COVID-19 vaccine or a placebo. The chain is built from TRBV5-4 and TRBJ2-1; D is unresolved. Material: peripheral blood, obtained in a trial of Ad26.COV2.S vaccine versus placebo. The CDR3 sequence: CASSLTSEQFF. In DNA form, the CDR3 reads TGTGCCAGCAGCTTAACCTCTGAGCAGTTCTTC.